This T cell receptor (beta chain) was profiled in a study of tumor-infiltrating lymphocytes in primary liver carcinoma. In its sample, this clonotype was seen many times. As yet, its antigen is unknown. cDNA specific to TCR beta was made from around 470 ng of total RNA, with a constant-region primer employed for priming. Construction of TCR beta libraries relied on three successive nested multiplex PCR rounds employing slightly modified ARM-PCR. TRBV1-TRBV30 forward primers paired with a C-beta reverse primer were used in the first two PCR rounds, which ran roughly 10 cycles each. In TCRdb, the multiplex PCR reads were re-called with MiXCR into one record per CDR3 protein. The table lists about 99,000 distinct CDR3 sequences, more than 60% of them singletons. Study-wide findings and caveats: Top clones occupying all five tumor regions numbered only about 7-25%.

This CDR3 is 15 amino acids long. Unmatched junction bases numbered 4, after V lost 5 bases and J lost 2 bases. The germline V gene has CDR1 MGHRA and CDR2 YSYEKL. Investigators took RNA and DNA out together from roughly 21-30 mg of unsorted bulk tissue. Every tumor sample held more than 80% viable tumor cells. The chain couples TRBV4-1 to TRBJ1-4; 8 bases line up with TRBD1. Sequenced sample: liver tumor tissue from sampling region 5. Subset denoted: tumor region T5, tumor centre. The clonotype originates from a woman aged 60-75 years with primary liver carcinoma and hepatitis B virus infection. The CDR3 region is CASSERTGTNEKLFF. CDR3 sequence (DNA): TGCGCCAGCAGCGAGAGGACAGGGACTAATGAAAAACTGTTTTTT.